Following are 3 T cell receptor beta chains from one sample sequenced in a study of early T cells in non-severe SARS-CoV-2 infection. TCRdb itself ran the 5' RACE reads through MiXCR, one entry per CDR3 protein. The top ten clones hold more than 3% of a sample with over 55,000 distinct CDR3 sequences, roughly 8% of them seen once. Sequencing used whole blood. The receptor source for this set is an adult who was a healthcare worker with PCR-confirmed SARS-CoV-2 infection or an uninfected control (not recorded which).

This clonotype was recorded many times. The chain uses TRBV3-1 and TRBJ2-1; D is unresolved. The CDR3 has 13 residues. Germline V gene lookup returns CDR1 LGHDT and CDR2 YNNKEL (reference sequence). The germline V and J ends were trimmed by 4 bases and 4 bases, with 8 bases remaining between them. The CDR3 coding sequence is TGTGCCAGCAGCCTGGTCGGTTACAATGAGCAGTTCTTC. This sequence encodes CASSLVGYNEQFF.

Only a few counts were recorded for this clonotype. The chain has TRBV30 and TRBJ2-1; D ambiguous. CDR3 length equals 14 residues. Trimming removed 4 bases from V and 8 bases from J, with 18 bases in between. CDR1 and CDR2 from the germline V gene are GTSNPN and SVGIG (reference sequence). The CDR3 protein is CAWNRLSVSDEQFF. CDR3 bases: TGTGCCTGGAATCGCCTTTCGGTATCGGATGAGCAGTTCTTC.

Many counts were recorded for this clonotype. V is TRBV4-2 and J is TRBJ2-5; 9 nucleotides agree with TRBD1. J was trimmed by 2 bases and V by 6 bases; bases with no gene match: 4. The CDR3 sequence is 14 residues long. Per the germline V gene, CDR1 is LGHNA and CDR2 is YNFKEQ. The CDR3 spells CASRRTGDQETQYF. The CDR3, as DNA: TGTGCCAGCAGACGGACAGGGGATCAAGAGACCCAGTACTTC.